The 7 T cell receptor beta chains below all came from one sample that was sequenced in a study of T cell repertoires in cytomegalovirus infection. These receptors have no known antigen. TCRdb called the reads again in MiXCR, with one record for every CDR3 protein. Of 110,000 or so distinct CDR3 sequences in the sample, over 25% were seen once. This material consisted of CD8+ T cells from cultured PBMCs, taken from culture after CMV antigen stimulation. Receptors were obtained from a human donor in good health (CMV status not recorded). Some clones in this sample may be carry-over from other donors' samples.

The chain has TRBV13 and TRBJ2-7, with D hard to call. V was shortened by 5 bases and J by 5 bases, with 22 bases between the two germline ends. The germline CDR1 and CDR2 sequences are PRHDT and FYEKMQ (reference sequence). The length of the CDR3 is 16 residues. CDR3 nucleotide sequence: TGTGCCAGCAGCCAATCCGGGCCACTAATTCCCCACGAGCAGTACTTC. Its translation: CASSQSGPLIPHEQYF.

This clonotype was counted at least ten times. The rearrangement links TRBV6-4 to TRBJ2-7; D perhaps matches TRBD2 (5 bases). From germline, CDR1 is MRHNA and CDR2 SNTAGT. V gave up 6 bases and J gave up 3 bases, with 18 bases separating them. The CDR3 totals 15 residues. The CDR3 region is CASRVTRRRYYEQYF. CDR3 coding DNA: TGTGCCAGCAGGGTAACGAGGCGGAGGTACTACGAGCAGTACTTC.

The chain uses TRBV7-8 and TRBJ1-1; D gene uncertain. The CDR3 sequence is 15 residues long. Germline-derived CDR1 and CDR2 are SGHVS and FQNEAQ. The V end was cut by 5 bases, the J end by 5 bases, with 18 bases between. CDR3 protein: CASSPEAQIGTEAFF. The CDR3 coding sequence is TGTGCCAGCAGCCCAGAGGCTCAGATCGGTACTGAAGCTTTCTTT.

At least ten counts were recorded for this clonotype. V usage is TRBV27 and J usage is TRBJ2-1; D uncertain. The CDR3 is 15 amino acids. Germline loops: CDR1 MNHEY, CDR2 SMNVEV (reference sequence). V shed 4 bases and J shed 4 bases, with 14 bases lying between them. In DNA, the CDR3 is TGTGCCAGCAGTTCGACGCTACCAGAATACAATGAGCAGTTCTTC. Translating it yields CASSSTLPEYNEQFF.

This clonotype appeared a few times. The V call is TRBV20-1, the J call TRBJ2-7; D possibly matches TRBD1 or TRBD2 (5 bases each). The CDR3 consists of 14 residues. Germline CDR1 and CDR2: DFQATT and SNEGSKA (reference sequence). V dropped 6 bases and J dropped 4 bases, with 19 bases sitting between them. This CDR3 is CSAQPGPRLYEQYF. CDR3 DNA sequence: TGCAGTGCCCAACCGGGACCGAGGTTATACGAGCAGTACTTC.

The rearrangement links TRBV13 to TRBJ2-7, with 12 positions matching TRBD2. After removal of 6 bases from V and 4 bases from J, the junction contained 7 bases not matched to a gene. CDR1 is PRHDT, CDR2 FYEKMQ, per germline (reference sequence). This CDR3 is built from 15 residues. The CDR3 DNA reads as TGTGCCAGCAGAAATCTAGCGGGGGGGCGGTACGAGCAGTACTTC. Its translation: CASRNLAGGRYEQYF.

V usage is TRBV15 and J usage is TRBJ2-1; possibly TRBD1 for D (5 bases). This CDR3 region has 15 residues. Trimming removed 5 bases at V and 4 bases at J, with 15 bases between. CDR1 and CDR2 (germline): LNHNV, YYDKDF (reference sequence). For the CDR3, the DNA is TGTGCCACCAGCGGGTGGACACCTCCGTACAATGAGCAGTTCTTC. Protein sequence: CATSGWTPPYNEQFF.